This T cell receptor beta chain originates from a study of T cell repertoires in cytomegalovirus infection. In germline, CDR1 is SGHDN, CDR2 FVKESK. The CDR3 runs to 16 residues. Losses at the gene ends were 0 bases for V and 4 bases for J; bases not matched to a gene: 6. TCRdb passed the reads through MiXCR, listing each CDR3 protein once. The repertoire consists of approximately 550,000 distinct CDR3 sequences, with more than 15% occurring once and the leading ten covering about 24%. This clonotype was sampled from a human donor in good health (CMV status not recorded). Some clones in this sample may be carry-over from other donors' samples. This sequence joins TRBV14 and TRBJ2-1; 7 bases align to TRBD2. Sequencing used CD8+ T cells from PBMCs. The CDR3 sequence is CASSQDWGGGYNEQFF. The CDR3 DNA reads as TGTGCCAGCAGCCAAGATTGGGGGGGGGGATACAATGAGCAGTTCTTC.